The rows below give T cell receptor beta chains drawn from one sample of a study of neoadjuvant anti-PD-1 for oral cavity cancer. TCRdb keeps only in-frame clones here, not all; method: immunoSEQ multiplex PCR. The table includes over 65,000 clones, around 84% detected once. The sample in question was PBMCs, obtained after nivolumab (anti-PD-1) treatment. The receptors derive from a person aged 35-79 years with oral cavity squamous cell carcinoma. Both conserved end residues are part of each CDR3. The D gene is left open where the match is weak. Size is omitted from some rows. Given values are once, few, many or a class for expanded clones.

V,size,J,D,CDR3,DNA
TRBV7-3,.,TRBJ2-7,.,CASSLASGSATRGEQYF,TGTGCCAGCAGCTTAGCTTCGGGATCGGCTACGAGGGGCGAGCAGTACTTC
TRBV7-9,.,TRBJ2-6,.,CASSFYSNPSSGANVLTF,TGTGCCAGCAGCTTTTACAGCAACCCGAGCTCTGGGGCCAACGTCCTGACTTTC
TRBV19,.,TRBJ1-1,.,CASSMAHAGFNTEAFF,TGTGCCAGTAGTATGGCCCATGCGGGATTTAACACTGAAGCTTTCTTT
TRBV30,.,TRBJ1-5,.,CAWSADSNQPQHF,TGTGCCTGGAGTGCAGATAGCAATCAGCCCCAGCATTTT
TRBV30,.,TRBJ2-1,TRBD2,CALKVRGLAGGHEQFF,TGTGCCCTAAAAGTGCGGGGACTAGCGGGAGGACACGAGCAGTTCTTC
TRBV19,few,TRBJ1-1,TRBD1,CASTSTGGMNTEAFF,TGTGCCAGTACTTCGACAGGGGGCATGAACACTGAAGCTTTCTTT
TRBV6-6,.,TRBJ1-1,.,CASSDPPLGRTEAFF,TGTGCCAGCAGTGATCCCCCCTTGGGGAGGACTGAAGCTTTCTTT
TRBV27,.,TRBJ2-7,TRBD1,CASSLARGTWNEQYF,TGTGCCAGCAGTTTAGCCAGGGGGACCTGGAACGAGCAGTACTTC
TRBV6-6,.,TRBJ1-6,TRBD1,CASSGQGRNSPLHF,TGTGCCAGCAGTGGACAGGGCCGTAATTCACCCCTCCACTTT
TRBV30,.,TRBJ1-1,.,CAWSVQAGATEAFF,TGTGCCTGGAGTGTTCAGGCGGGGGCCACTGAAGCTTTCTTT
TRBV5-1,.,TRBJ2-5,.,CASRDRGTIDETQYF,TGCGCCAGCAGGGACCGTGGGACAATCGATGAGACCCAGTACTTC
TRBV5-1,.,TRBJ1-1,.,CASSLTGMNTEAFF,TGCGCCAGCAGCTTGACAGGGATGAACACTGAAGCTTTCTTT
TRBV30,.,TRBJ2-5,TRBD1,CAWSAGGETQYF,TGTGCCTGGAGTGCAGGGGGCGAGACCCAGTACTTC
TRBV19,.,TRBJ1-4,.,CASAPRGEEKLFF,TGTGCCAGTGCCCCCCGGGGTGAAGAAAAACTGTTTTTT
TRBV27,.,TRBJ2-1,TRBD2,CASSLGTSGDNEQFF,TGTGCCAGCAGTTTGGGGACTAGCGGTGACAATGAGCAGTTCTTC
TRBV13,.,TRBJ1-1,.,CASSRRRTEAFF,TGTGCCAGCAGCCGTCGGAGAACTGAAGCTTTCTTT
TRBV19,.,TRBJ2-4,TRBD1,CASSMDRRIQYF,TGTGCCAGTAGTATGGACAGGAGGATTCAGTACTTC
TRBV7-2,.,TRBJ1-3,.,CASSLGQADSGNTIYF,TGTGCCAGCAGCTTAGGACAGGCCGACTCTGGAAACACCATATATTTT
TRBV9,many,TRBJ2-7,.,CASSPAGPSYEQYF,TGTGCCAGCAGCCCCGCGGGACCCTCCTACGAGCAGTACTTC
TRBV28,.,TRBJ2-7,TRBD1,CASSPPPGTGTYEQYF,TGTGCCAGCAGCCCCCCCCCAGGGACAGGGACCTACGAGCAGTACTTC
TRBV10-3,once,TRBJ2-7,.,CAISENYEQYF,TGTGCCATCAGCGAAAACTACGAGCAGTACTTC
TRBV5-1,few,TRBJ2-5,.,CASSQDTTETQYF,TGCGCCAGCAGCCAGGACACCACGGAGACCCAGTACTTC
TRBV10-3,once,TRBJ2-5,.,CAISDPATGQETQYF,TGTGCCATCAGTGATCCGGCGACAGGCCAAGAGACCCAGTACTTC
TRBV7-9,.,TRBJ1-2,.,CAAQGWGGYTF,TGTGCCGCACAGGGCTGGGGAGGCTACACCTTC
TRBV5-1,.,TRBJ1-1,.,CASRGQMNTEAFF,TGCGCCAGCAGAGGACAGATGAACACTGAAGCTTTCTTT
TRBV11-2,.,TRBJ2-7,TRBD1,CASSFHRGAYEQYF,TGTGCCAGCAGCTTCCACAGGGGTGCCTACGAGCAGTACTTC
TRBV7-9,.,TRBJ1-2,TRBD1,CASSPGQTYGYTF,TGTGCCAGCAGCCCGGGACAGACCTATGGCTACACCTTC
TRBV27,.,TRBJ2-7,TRBD1,CASSLGTGAYEQYF,TGTGCCAGCAGTTTGGGGACAGGGGCTTACGAGCAGTACTTC
TRBV5-1,.,TRBJ1-1,.,CASSWADRNTEAFF,TGCGCCAGCAGCTGGGCGGACAGAAACACTGAAGCTTTCTTT
TRBV19,.,TRBJ2-6,.,CASRNTGRTGANVLTF,TGTGCCAGTAGAAATACAGGGAGGACTGGGGCCAACGTCCTGACTTTC
TRBV29-1,.,TRBJ1-1,.,CSVIRGGGKTEAFF,TGCAGCGTTATAAGGGGTGGGGGCAAGACTGAAGCTTTCTTT
TRBV5-1,.,TRBJ2-7,.,CASSLGVGYYEQYF,TGCGCCAGCAGCTTGGGGGTAGGGTACTACGAGCAGTACTTC
TRBV6-6,.,TRBJ2-5,TRBD1,CASSFRGTGGETQYF,TGTGCCAGCAGTTTTCGGGGGACAGGGGGAGAGACCCAGTACTTC
TRBV6-1,.,TRBJ2-4,TRBD1,CASSGQGLSSGNIQYF,TGTGCCAGCAGTGGACAGGGTCTAAGTTCTGGGAACATTCAGTACTTC
TRBV5-1,.,TRBJ2-3,TRBD2,CASSPSGNTDTQYF,TGCGCCAGCAGCCCTAGCGGGAACACAGATACGCAGTATTTT
TRBV4-1,.,TRBJ2-2,TRBD1,CASSQHPGQENTGELFF,TGCGCCAGCAGCCAGCACCCGGGACAGGAGAACACCGGGGAGCTGTTTTTT
TRBV4-1,few,TRBJ2-2,.,CASSQGDRTAVELFF,TGCGCCAGCAGCCAAGGAGACAGGACCGCGGTGGAGCTGTTTTTT
TRBV5-6,.,TRBJ1-5,.,CASSAMTGSQPQHF,TGTGCCAGCAGCGCAATGACAGGATCTCAGCCCCAGCATTTT
TRBV6-6,few,TRBJ1-5,.,CASSSVGAASNQPQHF,TGTGCCAGCAGTTCCGTTGGGGCTGCTAGCAATCAGCCCCAGCATTTT
TRBV6-1,.,TRBJ2-7,.,CASSVRGGSYEQYF,TGTGCCAGCAGTGTGAGGGGGGGAAGCTACGAGCAGTACTTC
TRBV2,.,TRBJ1-4,.,CASSEAAGRGNEKLFF,TGTGCCAGCAGTGAAGCAGCGGGCAGGGGTAATGAAAAACTGTTTTTT
TRBV9,.,TRBJ2-7,.,CASSVDGISSYEQYF,TGTGCCAGCAGCGTAGACGGGATCAGCTCCTACGAGCAGTACTTC
TRBV5-8,.,TRBJ1-5,TRBD1,CASSLGRGLGSNQPQHF,TGTGCCAGCAGCTTGGGCAGGGGGCTAGGTAGCAATCAGCCCCAGCATTTT